The 26 T cell receptor beta chains in this list originate from one sample, sequenced in a study of blood T cells in healthy people across ages. With a J-beta primer mix and a sample-barcoded 5' primer, a second PCR ran roughly 6 to 11 cycles. TCRdb redid the calling of the 5' RACE reads with MiXCR, one entry per CDR3 protein. The sample has roughly 1,300,000 distinct CDR3 sequences; almost 60% are singletons. Source material: blood. The source is a man between 18 and 29 years old in good health.

This clonotype was counted a few times. V and J are TRBV20-1 and TRBJ2-3, with unresolved D. The germline CDR1 and CDR2 sequences are DFQATT and SNEGSKA (reference sequence). V was trimmed by 4 bases and J by 1 base, leaving 3 bases between them. The CDR3 is 11 amino acids. CDR3 loop: CSATGTDTQYF. The DNA of the CDR3 is TGCAGTGCTACTGGCACAGATACGCAGTATTTT.

This clonotype was detected only once. V gene TRBV12-3 or TRBV12-4 combines with J gene TRBJ1-4; tentatively, D is TRBD1 (6 bases). Trimming cost V 2 bases and J 7 bases, with 11 bases left between them. The CDR3 has 14 residues. The DNA of the CDR3 is TGTGCCAGCAGTTTATGGGGGGCGGGTGAAAAACTGTTTTTT. This encodes CASSLWGAGEKLFF.

This sequence joins TRBV4-3 and TRBJ1-2; D gene ambiguous. Trimming left V 0 bases short and J 4 bases short, with 12 bases between. CDR1 and CDR2 (germline): LGHNA, YSLEER. The CDR3 extends over 15 amino acids. The CDR3 here is CASSQDPGPLYGYTF. The CDR3 bases are TGCGCCAGCAGCCAAGATCCTGGCCCCCTCTATGGCTACACCTTC.

The rearrangement joins TRBV6-2 or TRBV6-3 to TRBJ2-7; no reliable D call. CDR3 length: 13 residues. V shed 5 bases and J shed 7 bases, with 15 bases lying between them. Germline CDR1 and CDR2: MNHEY and SVGEGT. The CDR3 loop is CASSMVADNEQYF. The CDR3 DNA reads as TGTGCCAGCAGTATGGTGGCCGACAATGAGCAGTACTTC.

This chain connects TRBV27 to TRBJ2-3; 9 nucleotides match TRBD2. The CDR3 totals 16 residues. The V gene's germline CDR1 is MNHEY and CDR2 SMNVEV (reference sequence). Trimming removed 3 bases from V and 2 bases from J; junction bases left unmatched: 6. The CDR3 coding sequence is TGTGCCAGCAGTTTCCGGCGGGGGGGTACCACAGATACGCAGTATTTT. It translates to CASSFRRGGTTDTQYF.

V usage is TRBV29-1 and J usage is TRBJ2-5, with a possible D match to TRBD2 (6 bases). The DNA end is a closer match to TRBJ2-7, so the J assignment may be wrong. CDR1 is SQVTM, CDR2 ANQGSEA, per germline. The CDR3 has 13 amino acids. The CDR3 reads CSVEVEGTGEQYF. As DNA, the CDR3 is TGCAGCGTTGAAGTGGAGGGCACGGGCGAGCAGTACTTC.

The V and J genes are TRBV4-1 and TRBJ2-1; 13 bases fit TRBD2. The CDR3 runs to 16 residues. The ends lost 5 bases at V and 10 bases at J; junction bases unmatched: 11. Per the germline V gene, CDR1 is MGHRA and CDR2 is YSYEKL. Here the CDR3 reads CASSYATSGGAGEQFF. The CDR3 region has the DNA TGCGCCAGCAGCTACGCCACTAGCGGGGGGGCCGGGGAGCAGTTCTTC.

CDR3: CATSLAGERYEQYF. The CDR3 coding sequence is TGTGCCACATCGCTAGCGGGAGAGCGTTACGAGCAGTACTTC. The chain uses TRBV27 and TRBJ2-7, with TRBD2 matching over 10 bases. Unmatched junction bases numbered 10, after V lost 10 bases and J lost 4 bases. In germline, CDR1 is MNHEY, CDR2 SMNVEV (reference sequence). The CDR3 consists of 14 residues.

This chain connects TRBV12-3 or TRBV12-4 to TRBJ2-7; weak D call: TRBD1 (5 bases). With 6 bases removed from V and 1 base from J, the gap between germline ends came to 19 bases. This CDR3 contains 16 residues. This CDR3 is CASSRTKRTPSYEQYF. Written as DNA, the CDR3 is TGTGCCAGCAGCCGAACAAAACGGACACCTTCCTACGAGCAGTACTTC.

This clonotype was observed a few times. This sequence joins TRBV20-1 and TRBJ2-3; D uncertain. Per germline, CDR1 DFQATT and CDR2 SNEGSKA (reference sequence). The V and J ends lost 2 bases and 2 bases respectively, with 11 bases between them. The CDR3 consists of 14 residues. CDR3 nucleotide sequence: TGCAGTGCTAGACACTCGGTGAACACAGATACGCAGTATTTT. This codes for CSARHSVNTDTQYF.

V gene TRBV27 combines with J gene TRBJ1-1, with 9 positions matching TRBD1. Trimming cost V 7 bases and J 3 bases; bases outside gene matches: 15. Per germline, CDR1 MNHEY and CDR2 SMNVEV (reference sequence). CDR3 length equals 17 residues. The CDR3 protein is CASKLDRGATYDTEAFF. The CDR3 nucleotides are TGTGCCAGCAAGCTCGACAGGGGGGCGACTTATGACACTGAAGCTTTCTTT.

This clonotype was picked up a small number of times. The CDR3 DNA reads as TGCAGTGCTAGAGAGCTAGGCTCAGGGGGACTACCTAGCACAGATACGCAGTATTTT. As protein: CSARELGSGGLPSTDTQYF. The gene calls are TRBV20-1 and TRBJ2-3; D possibly uses TRBD1 or TRBD2 (7 bases each). The CDR3 is 19 residues long. V lost 0 bases, J lost 0 bases, and 22 bases lay in between. Germline V CDR1 and CDR2: DFQATT, SNEGSKA (reference sequence).

This clonotype was seen a single time. The chain has TRBV2 and TRBJ2-1, with 7 bases lining up with TRBD2. The germline CDR1 and CDR2 sequences are SNHLY and FYNNEI. V lost 8 bases, J lost 3 bases, and 7 bases stayed unmatched. The length of the CDR3 is 14 residues. CDR3 coding DNA: TGTGCCAGCCTTGGGGGAGGGATCTACAATGAGCAGTTCTTC. It yields the protein CASLGGGIYNEQFF.

The sample holds a few counts of this clonotype. The chain couples TRBV20-1 to TRBJ2-7; D not resolved. Trimming removed 6 bases from V and 1 base from J, with 13 bases in between. The CDR3 consists of 13 residues. Germline V gives CDR1 DFQATT, CDR2 SNEGSKA (reference sequence). DNA of the CDR3: TGCAGTGCGGTACCTCTAGGGTCCTACGAGCAGTACTTC. Translated, it gives CSAVPLGSYEQYF.

This clonotype turned up a few times. The chain combines TRBV6-5 with TRBJ2-3, with D possibly TRBD2 on 6 matching bases. The CDR3 extends over 15 amino acids. Germline lookup yields CDR1 MNHEY and CDR2 SVGAGI. V lost 4 bases to trimming and J lost 1 base, with 12 bases between them. CDR3 sequence: CASSWREAGTDTQYF. The DNA of the CDR3 is TGTGCCAGCAGTTGGAGGGAGGCCGGCACAGATACGCAGTATTTT.

This chain uses TRBV2 with TRBJ2-1, with a possible D match to TRBD1 (7 bases). This CDR3 has 16 residues. V was pared by 8 bases and J by 4 bases, with 21 bases between. The V gene's germline CDR1 is SNHLY and CDR2 FYNNEI. This chain's CDR3 is CASGTDGTRLYNEQFF. As DNA, the CDR3 is TGTGCCAGCGGGACAGACGGGACTCGATTATACAATGAGCAGTTCTTC.

The V and J genes are TRBV20-1 and TRBJ1-4; 9 bases are shared with TRBD1. The germline gives CDR1 DFQATT, CDR2 SNEGSKA (reference sequence). The CDR3 has 15 amino acids. The CDR3 coding sequence is TGCGGCGCGCCGGGACAGGGCTTAACTAATGAAAAACTGTTTTTT. Translated, it gives CGAPGQGLTNEKLFF.

The count of this clonotype is one. The chain has TRBV13 and TRBJ2-7; no clear D. The CDR3 contains 14 residues. V gave up 5 bases and J gave up 2 bases, with 13 bases separating them. The germline gives CDR1 PRHDT, CDR2 FYEKMQ (reference sequence). The CDR3 loop is CASSVESGAYEQYF. The CDR3 bases are TGTGCCAGCAGCGTAGAAAGTGGGGCCTACGAGCAGTACTTC.

This chain links TRBV29-1 with TRBJ1-1; D gene unclear. CDR1 SQVTM and CDR2 ANQGSEA come from the germline V gene. The CDR3 is 10 amino acids. Trimming pared 4 bases from V and 7 bases from J, leaving 7 bases between. This chain's CDR3 is CSVVASEAFF. CDR3 DNA sequence: TGCAGCGTTGTGGCCAGTGAAGCTTTCTTT.

V is TRBV2 and J is TRBJ2-3; TRBD2 agrees at 11 bases. This CDR3 spans 16 amino acids. Per the germline V gene, CDR1 is SNHLY and CDR2 is FYNNEI. Germline trimming cut 4 bases from V and 4 bases from J; bases unmatched to any gene: 7. In DNA form, the CDR3 reads TGTGCCAGCAGTGCCAGACTAGCGGGAACACCAGATACGCAGTATTTT. Translating gives CASSARLAGTPDTQYF.

This clonotype was observed a few times. The chain couples TRBV7-2 to TRBJ2-7; 15 bases are shared with TRBD2. CDR1 SGHTA and CDR2 FQGNSA come from the germline V gene. V lost 1 base and J lost 6; bases outside the gene matches: 7. This CDR3 contains 17 residues. The DNA for the CDR3 is TGTGCCAGCAGCTTAGTGGGGACTAGCGGGAGGTTAAGCGAGCAGTACTTC. Residues: CASSLVGTSGRLSEQYF.

This clonotype has a single count. The rearrangement joins TRBV6-6 to TRBJ2-4; tentative D call: TRBD1 (6 bases). CDR1 and CDR2 from the germline V gene are MNHNY and SVGAGI (reference sequence). The CDR3 totals 13 residues. The V and J ends lost 3 bases and 13 bases respectively, with 16 bases between them. CDR3 nucleotides: TGTGCCAGCAGTTATGACAGGAGTCGTGAGCAGTACTTC. This translates into CASSYDRSREQYF.

In its sample, this clonotype was seen a few times. The chain recombines TRBV20-1 with TRBJ2-1, with 11 bases fitting TRBD2. Germline-derived CDR1 and CDR2 are DFQATT and SNEGSKA (reference sequence). J was trimmed by 6 bases and V by 5 bases; bases with no gene match: 3. The CDR3 totals 13 residues. The CDR3 DNA reads as TGCAGTGCTCGACTAGCGGGGCTCAATGAGCAGTTCTTC. Amino acid sequence: CSARLAGLNEQFF.

In this sample, this clonotype turned up once. V and J are TRBV6-6 and TRBJ1-6, with 8 nucleotides matching TRBD1. J gave up 7 bases and V 2 bases, and 4 bases lay outside the gene matches. This CDR3 has 15 residues. CDR1 and CDR2 from the germline V gene are MNHNY and SVGAGI (reference sequence). CDR3 in DNA: TGTGCCAGCAGTTACGCAGGGGGCTGGAATTCACCCCTCCACTTT. Encoded protein: CASSYAGGWNSPLHF.

The V gene is TRBV2, the J gene TRBJ2-1, with no clear D. The germline CDR1 and CDR2 sequences are SNHLY and FYNNEI. The CDR3 runs 12 residues. This chain's CDR3 is CGRRVSYNEQFF. The CDR3 coding sequence is TGTGGGCGCCGCGTATCCTACAATGAGCAGTTCTTC. Looking up the rest from reference TRBV2 and TRBJ2-1 gives the full variable domain: EPEVTQTPSHQVTQMGQEVILRCVPISNHLYFYWYRQILGQKVEFLVSFYNNEISEKSEIFDDQFSVERPDGSNFTLKIRSTKLEDSAMYFCGRRVSYNEQFFGPGTRLTVL.

This clonotype occurred a few times. V is TRBV2 and J is TRBJ1-5; TRBD1 matches at 7 bases. Germline CDR1 SNHLY, CDR2 FYNNEI. There are 17 residues in the CDR3. Trimming cost V 5 bases and J 3 bases; bases outside gene matches: 13. In DNA, the CDR3 is TGTGCCAGCAGTCCTCGACCGGGACAGACATTCAATCAGCCCCAGCATTTT. Residues: CASSPRPGQTFNQPQHF. The full variable domain, completed using reference TRBV2 and TRBJ1-5, is EPEVTQTPSHQVTQMGQEVILRCVPISNHLYFYWYRQILGQKVEFLVSFYNNEISEKSEIFDDQFSVERPDGSNFTLKIRSTKLEDSAMYFCASSPRPGQTFNQPQHFGDGTRLSIL.